These 32 T cell receptor beta chains were all obtained from the same sample, sequenced in a study of molecular identifiers for immune sequencing clone quantification (dated by TCRdb to the late 2010s). The protocol used for the library was PCR. The instrument was a NextSeq 500. Using fastp at Q25 and MiXCR, TCRdb reprocessed the public reads and kept productive beta chains. CDR3 protein sequences are deduplicated, and each keeps its most common genes and DNA. This sample comprises about 630,000 distinct CDR3 sequences, around 25% of them detected only once. The ten largest clonotypes hold 0.6% to 0.9% of the sample. The sample consisted of naive CD8+ T cells from blood, with Jurkat cell RNA spiked in. In the paper's terms, the cell subset or site label means: FACS-sorted CD8+CD4-CCR7+CD45RA+ naive T cells. Receptors were obtained from a human donor in good health. Some libraries in this study had Jurkat cell RNA spiked in.

The table lists this clonotype with a few counts. This sequence joins TRBV12-3 or TRBV12-4 and TRBJ2-3; 7 bases map to TRBD2. With V trimmed by 7 bases and J by 6 bases, 10 bases remained unmatched. The CDR3 covers 14 residues. The CDR3 region is CASTRWGGGDTQYF. CDR3 bases: TGTGCCAGCACCCGGTGGGGGGGGGGTGATACGCAGTATTTT.

The J gene is TRBJ2-7, the V gene TRBV12-3 or TRBV12-4; D call uncertain. Trimming stripped 5 bases from V and 0 bases from J, with 14 bases between. The length of the CDR3 is 15 residues. The CDR3 nucleotides are TGTGCCAGCAGTAGTGAGCAACGGCCCTCCTACGAGCAGTACTTC. This translates into CASSSEQRPSYEQYF.

The chain employs TRBV19 and TRBJ1-5, with 8 bases aligning to TRBD1. This CDR3 is 15 amino acids long. The ends lost 4 bases at V and 6 bases at J; junction bases unmatched: 8. In germline, CDR1 is LNHDA, CDR2 SQIVND (reference sequence). The CDR3 here is CASSTDDRGIQPQHF. Written as DNA, the CDR3 is TGTGCCAGTAGTACAGACGACAGGGGTATTCAGCCCCAGCATTTT.

As for this clonotype: This CDR3 is missing its conserved last phenylalanine or tryptophan, likely due to a read error. The chain employs TRBV7-8 and TRBJ2-7; D might be TRBD1 (6 bases). CDR1 and CDR2 from the germline V gene are SGHVS and FQNEAQ. The CDR3 totals 12 residues. Trimming took off 1 base at V and 9 bases at J, with 10 bases between the two ends. CDR3 coding DNA: TGTGCCAGCAGCTTAGAGGGGGACGCGCAGTACTGC. Its translation: CASSLEGDAQYC.

V is TRBV4-1 and J is TRBJ2-7, with 15 bases aligning to TRBD2. The CDR3 is 17 amino acids. Per germline, CDR1 MGHRA and CDR2 YSYEKL. V lost 5 bases to trimming and J lost 0 bases; unmatched junction nucleotides: 5. DNA for the CDR3: TGCGCCAGCAGCGGGACTAGCGGGGGGCCTAGCTCCTACGAGCAGTACTTC. Translating it yields CASSGTSGGPSSYEQYF.

This clonotype was picked up many times. The CDR3 reads CAWSWSGDQPQHF. The CDR3 region has the DNA TGTGCCTGGAGTTGGTCAGGGGATCAGCCCCAGCATTTT. This chain uses TRBV30 with TRBJ1-5; D is possibly TRBD1 (6 bases). V was pared by 2 bases and J by 5 bases, with 10 bases between. CDR1 GTSNPN and CDR2 SVGIG come from the germline V gene (reference sequence). The CDR3 has 13 residues.

Concerning this clonotype: This may be a read error: a much more frequent sequence differs by one nucleotide. The V gene is TRBV2, the J gene TRBJ2-5, with D perhaps matching TRBD1 (6 bases). The CDR3 totals 13 residues. Germline lookup yields CDR1 SNHLY and CDR2 FYNNEI. The CDR3 DNA follows: TGTGCCAGCACCAGGGGCGCCCGAGAGACCCGGTACTTC. The encoded protein is CASTRGARETRYF.

The gene calls are TRBV19 and TRBJ1-2, with unresolved D. In germline, CDR1 is LNHDA, CDR2 SQIVND (reference sequence). The CDR3 length is 14 residues. The V end was cut by 7 bases, the J end by 0 bases, with 12 bases between. The CDR3 coding sequence is TGTGCCAGTACCTTCCCGGGAGCTAACTATGGCTACACCTTC. It is translated as CASTFPGANYGYTF.

This clonotype was seen many times. The chain carries TRBV28 and TRBJ1-5; 10 bases are shared with TRBD1. The CDR3 extends over 16 amino acids. With V trimmed by 6 bases and J by 0 bases, 5 bases remained unmatched. CDR1 is MDHEN and CDR2 is SYDVKM in the germline V gene. The CDR3 coding sequence is TGTGCCAGCAGGTACCGGGACAGGGGTAGCAATCAGCCCCAGCATTTT. Translation gives CASRYRDRGSNQPQHF.

This chain uses TRBV9 with TRBJ2-5; no reliable D call. Trimming took 4 bases from V and 5 from J, leaving 9 bases between them. The germline CDR1 and CDR2 sequences are SGDLS and YYNGEE. CDR3 length equals 12 residues. The CDR3 protein is CASSPIGETQYF. CDR3 nucleotide sequence: TGTGCCAGCAGCCCCATAGGGGAGACCCAGTACTTC.

The chain couples TRBV24-1 to TRBJ2-2; D might be TRBD1 (6 bases). CDR3 length: 13 residues. V dropped 9 bases and J dropped 4 bases, with 11 bases sitting between them. Germline V gene data show CDR1 as KGHDR and CDR2 as SFDVKD. The CDR3 DNA reads as TGTGCCACCCAGGGGATGAGCACCGGGGAGCTGTTTTTT. Translated: CATQGMSTGELFF.

Remarks on this clonotype: Since a much larger clone is just one base distant, this may be a read error. V is TRBV7-6 and J is TRBJ2-7; 12 bases agree with TRBD2. The CDR3 has 17 amino acids. The V gene's germline CDR1 is SGHVS and CDR2 FNYEAQ. The CDR3 protein is CASSYKLAGGLSYGQYF. CDR3 sequence (DNA): TGTGCCAGCAGCTATAAGCTAGCGGGAGGGCTCTCCTACGGGCAGTACTTC.

With respect to this clonotype: The junction shows a germline mismatch at one end, possibly a read error. This chain links TRBV28 with TRBJ1-5; D call uncertain. Germline loops: CDR1 MDHEN, CDR2 SYDVKM. The length of the CDR3 is 13 residues. CDR3 in DNA: TGTGCCAGCAGTCACGCTAGCGCTCCGCCCCCGCATTTT. Residues: CASSHASAPPPHF.

Turning to this clonotype: This may be a read error, as it is one base from a much larger clone. The chain employs TRBV10-3 and TRBJ2-3; maybe TRBD2 (5 bases). Trimming took off 4 bases at V and 3 bases at J, with 14 bases between the two ends. CDR3 length: 15 amino acids. Looked up from germline, CDR1 is ENHRY and CDR2 is SYGVKD. The CDR3: CAISGSLADTDTQYF. For the CDR3, the DNA is TGTGCCATCAGTGGGTCTCTAGCAGATACAGATACGCAGTATTTT.

With respect to this clonotype: With a much larger clone just one base away, this may be a read error. The chain combines TRBV25-1 with TRBJ1-4; D is ambiguous. Germline V gene sequence: CDR1 MGHDK, CDR2 SYGVNS. This CDR3 comprises 11 residues. Trimming pared 8 bases from V and 10 bases from J, leaving 11 bases between. For the CDR3, the DNA is TGTGCCAGCGGCTGGAGGACAAAACTGTTTTTT. Encoded protein: CASGWRTKLFF.

The sample holds many counts of this clonotype. The chain links TRBV4-3 to TRBJ1-2; a possible D gene is TRBD1 (6 bases). V lost 5 bases to trimming and J lost 2 bases, with 15 bases between them. The germline V gene encodes CDR1 LGHNA and CDR2 YSLEER. The CDR3 contains 15 residues. The CDR3 nucleotides read TGCGCCAGCAGCTTAGGGACATCTTCGAACTATGGCTACACCTTC. It specifies CASSLGTSSNYGYTF.

The chain employs TRBV27 and TRBJ2-6; D is ambiguous. V lost 3 bases to trimming and J lost 5 bases, with 8 bases between them. Germline V lookup: CDR1 MNHEY, CDR2 SMNVEV (reference sequence). The CDR3 spans 14 residues. The CDR3 sequence is CASSFQAWANVLTF. DNA of the CDR3: TGTGCCAGCAGTTTTCAGGCTTGGGCCAACGTCCTGACTTTC.

As to this clonotype: The CDR3 carries no conserved terminal phenylalanine or tryptophan, so it likely arises from a read error. The chain combines TRBV19 with TRBJ2-3; tentatively, D is TRBD1 or TRBD2 (5 bases each). V was pared by 5 bases and J by 0 bases, with 15 bases between. The CDR3 covers 16 residues. Germline V gene data show CDR1 as LNHDA and CDR2 as SQIVND (reference sequence). CDR3 region: CASSWDLISSTDTQYS. The CDR3, as DNA: TGTGCCAGTAGTTGGGACCTGATCTCTAGCACAGATACGCAGTATTCT.

This chain joins TRBV7-9 and TRBJ2-7; D might be TRBD1 (6 bases). Germline V gene lookup returns CDR1 SEHNR and CDR2 FQNEAQ (reference sequence). The CDR3 spans 16 residues. Trimming pared 5 bases from V and 3 bases from J, leaving 20 bases between. The CDR3 DNA sequence: TGTGCCAGCAGCGTATCAGAGGGCAGGGGATTCTACGAGCAGTACTTC. Translation gives CASSVSEGRGFYEQYF.

The V and J genes are TRBV9 and TRBJ2-3, with 10 bases matching TRBD2. Losses at the gene ends were 2 bases for V and 3 bases for J; bases not matched to a gene: 9. Germline V lookup: CDR1 SGDLS, CDR2 YYNGEE. The CDR3 totals 17 residues. CDR3 loop: CASSVEKAGGVTDTQYF. The CDR3 nucleotides are TGTGCCAGCAGCGTTGAAAAAGCGGGAGGGGTAACAGATACGCAGTATTTT. The full variable domain, completed using reference TRBV9 and TRBJ2-3, is DSGVTQTPKHLITATGQRVTLRCSPRSGDLSVYWYQQSLDQGLQFLIQYYNGEERAKGNILERFSAQQFPDLHSELNLSSLELGDSALYFCASSVEKAGGVTDTQYFGPGTRLTVL.

This clonotype has ten or more counts. The gene calls are TRBV7-2 and TRBJ2-3, with D unresolved. Germline V gene lookup returns CDR1 SGHTA and CDR2 FQGNSA. V was cut by 4 bases and J by 2 bases, with 7 bases left in between. The CDR3 runs 13 residues. This CDR3 reads CASSSILTDTQYF. DNA of the CDR3: TGTGCCAGCAGCTCGATACTCACAGATACGCAGTATTTT. The full variable domain, with the rest looked up from reference TRBV7-2 and TRBJ2-3, is GAGVSQSPSNKVTEKGKDVELRCDPISGHTALYWYRQSLGQGLEFLIYFQGNSAPDKSGLPSDRFSAERTGGSVSTLTIQRTQQEDSAVYLCASSSILTDTQYFGPGTRLTVL.

This clonotype came up a few times. This sequence joins TRBV20-1 and TRBJ2-3; 7 nucleotides match TRBD1. The CDR3 is 13 amino acids. V dropped 4 bases and J dropped 3; count of bases not matched to a gene: 4. Looked up from germline, CDR1 is DFQATT and CDR2 is SNEGSKA (reference sequence). CDR3 sequence: CSATGQTTDTQYF. The CDR3 nucleotides read TGCAGTGCTACGGGACAGACTACAGATACGCAGTATTTT.

The chain employs TRBV6-5 and TRBJ2-1; D is perhaps TRBD1 (6 bases). The CDR3 contains 13 residues. V was cut by 2 bases and J by 6 bases, with 8 bases left in between. CDR1 is MNHEY and CDR2 is SVGAGI in the germline V gene. CDR3 sequence (DNA): TGTGCCAGCAGTTACACCAGGGGCAATGAGCAGTTCTTC. As protein: CASSYTRGNEQFF.

The genes are TRBV20-1 and TRBJ2-7; 12 bases map to TRBD2. V was clipped by 4 bases and J by 6 bases; unmatched bases: 10. The CDR3 contains 15 residues. Germline lookup yields CDR1 DFQATT and CDR2 SNEGSKA (reference sequence). The CDR3 bases are TGCAGTGCTATAGACCCCCTAGCGGGAGGGCGCGAGCAGTACTTC. Amino acid sequence: CSAIDPLAGGREQYF.

This clonotype was detected ten times or more. V is TRBV29-1 and J is TRBJ2-7; possible D gene TRBD1, 5 bases. CDR3 length equals 14 residues. Germline lookup yields CDR1 SQVTM and CDR2 ANQGSEA. V was pared by 2 bases and J by 7 bases, with 18 bases between. Here the CDR3 DNA reads TGCAGCGTTGAATACGATACAGGTTTGAGGGAGCAGTACTTC. Residues: CSVEYDTGLREQYF.

The rearrangement uses TRBV6-2 or TRBV6-3 and TRBJ2-7; either TRBD1 or TRBD2 may supply D (5 bases each). Germline lookup yields CDR1 MNHEY and CDR2 SVGEGT. This CDR3 region has 14 residues. Between the trimmed V and J ends, which lost 6 bases and 2 bases, there was a span of 14 bases. The CDR3 region is CASRPGTRAYEQYF. The DNA of the CDR3 is TGTGCCAGCAGGCCCGGGACGCGAGCCTACGAGCAGTACTTC.

About this clonotype itself: Being one base from a much bigger clone, this may be a read error. The CDR3 does not end in the conserved phenylalanine or tryptophan, so this is likely a read error. The V call is TRBV4-1, the J call TRBJ1-1, with 7 bases matching TRBD1. With 1 base clipped from V and 2 bases from J, the junction kept 4 bases outside the gene matches. The length of the CDR3 is 15 residues. CDR1 and CDR2 (germline): MGHRA, YSYEKL. For the CDR3, the DNA is TGCGCCAGCAGCCAAGGATCAGGGGGAAACACTGAAGCTTTCCTT. Encoded protein: CASSQGSGGNTEAFL.

With respect to this clonotype: One base away lies a much larger clone, so this may be a sequencing read error. J is TRBJ2-7 and V is TRBV15; D is perhaps TRBD1 or TRBD2 (6 bases each). Germline loops: CDR1 LNHNV, CDR2 YYDKDF (reference sequence). The CDR3 loop spans 15 amino acids. The CDR3 DNA follows: TGTGCCACCAGCAGAGATACCAACGGGGGCTACGAGCAGTCCTTC. Translation: CATSRDTNGGYEQSF. Using reference TRBV15 and TRBJ2-7 for the parts outside the CDR3, the full variable domain is DAMVIQNPRYQVTQFGKPVTLSCSQTLNHNVMYWYQQKSSQAPKLLFHYYDKDFNNEADTPDNFQSRRPNTSFCFLDIRSPGLGDTAMYLCATSRDTNGGYEQSFGPGTRLTVT.

Regarding this clonotype: A much larger clone lies one base from this, so it may be a read error. The conserved final phenylalanine or tryptophan is absent from the CDR3, which likely points to a read error. The genes are TRBV7-9 and TRBJ2-5; D is perhaps TRBD2 (6 bases). V lost 3 bases to trimming and J lost 5 bases, with 19 bases between them. CDR1 and CDR2 from the germline V gene are SEHNR and FQNEAQ (reference sequence). The CDR3 loop spans 16 amino acids. CDR3: CASSFGPDTREETQYS. CDR3 in DNA: TGTGCCAGCAGCTTCGGGCCGGACACTCGGGAGGAGACCCAGTACTCC.

This clonotype was recorded at least ten times. Written as DNA, the CDR3 is TGTGCCAGCAGCTCCCCAGGGATTTCGTATAATTCACCCCTCCACTTT. It is translated as CASSSPGISYNSPLHF. The rearrangement joins TRBV7-2 to TRBJ1-6, with D possibly matching TRBD1 (5 bases). The V end was cut by 4 bases, the J end by 4 bases, with 14 bases between. Germline CDR1 SGHTA, CDR2 FQGNSA. This CDR3 is 16 amino acids long.

On this clonotype itself: One base away lies a much larger clone, so this may be a sequencing read error. The V gene is TRBV5-6, the J gene TRBJ1-4, with unresolved D. The germline gives CDR1 SGHDT, CDR2 YYEEEE. The CDR3 length is 16 residues. The CDR3 DNA reads as TGTGCCTGCAGCTTCGTCCCATCCGCAACTAATGAAAAACTGTTTTTT. It codes for CACSFVPSATNEKLFF.

This rearrangement joins TRBV6-2 or TRBV6-3 to TRBJ2-1, with TRBD1 identical over 7 bases. V dropped 5 bases and J dropped 7; count of bases not matched to a gene: 17. The CDR3 has 17 amino acids. CDR1 MNHEY and CDR2 SVGEGT come from the germline V gene. Here the CDR3 reads CASSPRWTGLIGNEQFF. The CDR3 DNA sequence: TGTGCCAGCAGTCCAAGGTGGACAGGCTTGATTGGGAATGAGCAGTTCTTC.